This is a list of T cell receptor beta chains from one sample in a study of OX40 agonist ivuxolimab in advanced cancers. Clones were sequenced by immunoSEQ multiplex PCR, and TCRdb holds only the in-frame ones, with some missing. The table includes approximately 35,000 clones, 80% to 90% detected once. Specimen: CD4+ or CD8+ T cells sorted from blood, collected in a trial of the OX40 agonist ivuxolimab. Receptor source: an adult with an advanced solid tumor such as melanoma, head and neck, liver or kidney cancer. The CDR3 runs from the conserved cysteine through the conserved F or W. The order of the fields is V gene, clone size, J gene, D gene, CDR3 DNA, CDR3 protein. The D gene is left open where the match is weak. Some rows have no size entry. The others give once, few or many, or a class for an expanded clone.

>TRBV19|NA|TRBJ2-7|TRBD1
TGTGCCAGTAGTCCCCGGGGACAGGGGGCGAACTACGAGCAGTACTTC
CASSPRGQGANYEQYF
>TRBV7-8|NA|TRBJ2-7|NA
TGTGCCAGCAGCATTTACACTTACGAGCAGTACTTC
CASSIYTYEQYF
>TRBV7-2|NA|TRBJ1-2|NA
TGTGCCAGTGGACTTCGACAGCCAAACTATGGCTACACCTTC
CASGLRQPNYGYTF
>TRBV7-3|once|TRBJ1-2|NA
TGTGCCAGCAGCTTATCTACAGGAGTGGGTGGCTACACCTTC
CASSLSTGVGGYTF
>TRBV27|NA|TRBJ1-5|NA
TGTGCCAGCAGTTTGGGGGCCCGTCAGCCCCAGCATTTT
CASSLGARQPQHF
>TRBV27|NA|TRBJ1-1|TRBD1
TGTGCCAGCTGGTCCCTAGGGGACAGAGACACTGAAGCTTTCTTT
CASWSLGDRDTEAFF
>TRBV6-5|NA|TRBJ1-5|TRBD1
TGTGCCAGCAGTTACAACAGGGGGGATCAGCCCCAGCATTTT
CASSYNRGDQPQHF
>TRBV7-2|NA|TRBJ2-3|NA
TGTGCCAGCAGCTTAGATCGATTTGGGGGCCAAGATACGCAGTATTTT
CASSLDRFGGQDTQYF
>TRBV21-1|NA|TRBJ2-7|NA
TGTGCCAGCAGCAACCCCACCTTGAAGGACGAGCAGTACTTC
CASSNPTLKDEQYF
>TRBV11-2|NA|TRBJ2-5|NA
TGTGCCAGCAACGGGAACGGAAAGCGGGAGACCCAGTACTTC
CASNGNGKRETQYF
>TRBV28|NA|TRBJ2-7|NA
TGTGCCAGCAGTTTGACGGGACCATCCTACGAGCAGTACTTC
CASSLTGPSYEQYF
>TRBV6-1|once|TRBJ2-1|NA
TGTGCCAGCAGCGCCCGCCGGGCTGACAATGAGCAGTTCTTC
CASSARRADNEQFF
>TRBV6-5|once|TRBJ2-2|TRBD2
TGTGCCAGCAGTTTAGCGGGACGAACCCTTGGGGAGCTGTTTTTT
CASSLAGRTLGELFF
>TRBV6-5|NA|TRBJ2-3|NA
TGTGCCAGCAGTTCACAGGGAGGAAGAGTAGATACGCAGTATTTT
CASSSQGGRVDTQYF
>TRBV5-1|NA|TRBJ1-2|NA
TGCGCCAGCAGCTTAAGGCGAACTTGTACCAGTCGCAGCATCCCCTTC
CASSLRRTCTSRSIPF
>TRBV7-7|once|TRBJ1-1|NA
TGTGCCACCTCCCGAGCCCTGAACACTGAAGCTTTCTTT
CATSRALNTEAFF
>TRBV30|once|TRBJ1-5|NA
TGTGCCTGGAGTCCCCCAGATCAGCCCCAGCATTTT
CAWSPPDQPQHF
>TRBV7-3|NA|TRBJ1-2|TRBD1
TGTGCCAGCAGCCCCGGGACAGCCGGGGGAGGCTACACCTTC
CASSPGTAGGGYTF
>TRBV5-4|NA|TRBJ2-1|NA
TGTGCCAGCAGCTTGACTTGGGCTGAGGAGCAGTTCTTC
CASSLTWAEEQFF
>TRBV7-9|NA|TRBJ2-5|TRBD2
TGTGCCAGCAGCCCCGGGACTAGCGGGGGAATCGCTCAAGAGACCCAGTACTTC
CASSPGTSGGIAQETQYF
>TRBV6-5|NA|TRBJ2-7|TRBD1
TGTGCCAGCAGTTACCGGGACAGGGGTTACGAGCAGTACTTC
CASSYRDRGYEQYF
>TRBV2|NA|TRBJ2-7|NA
TGTGCCAGCAGTTTCGAGGGCGGCTCCTACGAGCAGTACTTC
CASSFEGGSYEQYF
>TRBV28|NA|TRBJ1-5|TRBD1
TGTGCCAGCAGAAGACAGGGGAGCAATCAGCCCCAGCATTTT
CASRRQGSNQPQHF
>TRBV11-1|once|TRBJ1-3|NA
TGTGCCAGCAGCCCGAGCTCTGGAAACACCATATATTTT
CASSPSSGNTIYF
>TRBV7-2|NA|TRBJ1-1|TRBD1
TGTGCCAGCAGCTTGCAGGGACAGGGAAACACTGAAGCTTTCTTT
CASSLQGQGNTEAFF